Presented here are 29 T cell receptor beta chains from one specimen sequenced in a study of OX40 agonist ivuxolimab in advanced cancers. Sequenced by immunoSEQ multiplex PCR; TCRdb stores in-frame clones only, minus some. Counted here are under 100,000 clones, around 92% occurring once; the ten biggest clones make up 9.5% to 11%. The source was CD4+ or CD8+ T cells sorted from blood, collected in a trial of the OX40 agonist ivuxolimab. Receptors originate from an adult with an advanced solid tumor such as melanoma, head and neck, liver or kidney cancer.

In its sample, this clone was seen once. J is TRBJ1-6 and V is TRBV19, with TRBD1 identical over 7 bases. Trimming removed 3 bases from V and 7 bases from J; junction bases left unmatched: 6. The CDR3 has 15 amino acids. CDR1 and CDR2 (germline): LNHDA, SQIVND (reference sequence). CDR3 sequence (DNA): TGTGCCAGTAGTATTTTTCTACAGGGGAATTCACCCCTCCACTTT. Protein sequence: CASSIFLQGNSPLHF.

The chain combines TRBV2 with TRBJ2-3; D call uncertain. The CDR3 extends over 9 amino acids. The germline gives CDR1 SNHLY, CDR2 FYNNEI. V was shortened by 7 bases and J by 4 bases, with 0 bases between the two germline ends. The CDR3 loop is CASTDTQYF. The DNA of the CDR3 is TGTGCCAGCACAGATACGCAGTATTTT.

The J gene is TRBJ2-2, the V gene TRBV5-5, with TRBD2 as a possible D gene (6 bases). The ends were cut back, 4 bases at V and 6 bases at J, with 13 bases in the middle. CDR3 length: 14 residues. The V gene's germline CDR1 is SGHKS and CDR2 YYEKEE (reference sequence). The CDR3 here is CASSSTPGAGELFF. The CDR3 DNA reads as TGTGCCAGCAGCAGTACACCGGGGGCCGGGGAGCTGTTTTTT. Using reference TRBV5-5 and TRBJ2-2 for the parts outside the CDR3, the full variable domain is DAGVTQSPTHLIKTRGQQVTLRCSPISGHKSVSWYQQVLGQGPQFIFQYYEKEERGRGNFPDRFSARQFPNYSSELNVNALLLGDSALYLCASSSTPGAGELFFGEGSRLTVL.

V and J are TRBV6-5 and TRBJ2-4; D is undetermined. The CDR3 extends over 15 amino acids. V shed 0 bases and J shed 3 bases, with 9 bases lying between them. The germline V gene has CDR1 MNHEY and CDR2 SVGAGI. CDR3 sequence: CASSYSVAVKNIQYF. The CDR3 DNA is TGTGCCAGCAGTTACTCGGTAGCTGTCAAAAACATTCAGTACTTC.

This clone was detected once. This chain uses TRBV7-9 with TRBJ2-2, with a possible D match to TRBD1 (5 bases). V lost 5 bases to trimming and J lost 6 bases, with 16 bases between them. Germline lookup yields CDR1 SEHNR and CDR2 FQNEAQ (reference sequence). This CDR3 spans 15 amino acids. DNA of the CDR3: TGTGCCAGCAGCCCAGACAGTAGACGGGCCGGGGAGCTGTTTTTT. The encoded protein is CASSPDSRRAGELFF.

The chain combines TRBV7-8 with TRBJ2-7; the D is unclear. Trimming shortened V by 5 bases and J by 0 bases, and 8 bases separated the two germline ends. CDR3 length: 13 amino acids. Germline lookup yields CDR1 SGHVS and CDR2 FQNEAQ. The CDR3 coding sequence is TGTGCCAGCAGCCCCCAGGCCTCCTACGAGCAGTACTTC. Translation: CASSPQASYEQYF. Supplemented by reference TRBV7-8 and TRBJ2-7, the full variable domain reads GAGVSQSPRYKVAKRGQDVALRCDPISGHVSLFWYQQALGQGPEFLTYFQNEAQLDKSGLPSDRFFAERPEGSVSTLKIQRTQQEDSAVYLCASSPQASYEQYFGPGTRLTVT.

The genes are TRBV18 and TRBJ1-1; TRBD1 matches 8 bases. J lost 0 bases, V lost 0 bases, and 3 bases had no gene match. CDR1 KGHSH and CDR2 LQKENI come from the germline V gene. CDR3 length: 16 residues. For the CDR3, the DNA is TGTGCCAGCTCACCACCGCGGGGACAGGTGAACACTGAAGCTTTCTTT. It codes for CASSPPRGQVNTEAFF.

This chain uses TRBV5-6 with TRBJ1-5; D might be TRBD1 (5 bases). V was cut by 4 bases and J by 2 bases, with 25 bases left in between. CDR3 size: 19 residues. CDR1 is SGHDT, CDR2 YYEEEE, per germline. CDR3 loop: CASSPRKGQGVIGNQPQHF. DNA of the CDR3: TGTGCCAGCAGCCCCCGGAAGGGGCAGGGCGTGATCGGCAATCAGCCCCAGCATTTT.

In nucleotides, the CDR3 is TGTGCCAGCAGCCAAGTAGGCGGTTCACCCCTCCACTTT. This translates into CASSQVGGSPLHF. The chain carries TRBV4-2 and TRBJ1-6; D gene unclear. The V end was cut by 1 base, the J end by 9 bases, with 7 bases between. The CDR3 loop spans 13 amino acids. Per germline, CDR1 LGHNA and CDR2 YNFKEQ.

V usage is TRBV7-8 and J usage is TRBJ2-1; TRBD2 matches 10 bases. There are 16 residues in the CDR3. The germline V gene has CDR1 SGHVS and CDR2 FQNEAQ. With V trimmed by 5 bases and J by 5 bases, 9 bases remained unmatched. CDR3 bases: TGTGCCAGCAGCGATGAGACTAGCGGGTATAACAATGAGCAGTTCTTC. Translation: CASSDETSGYNNEQFF.

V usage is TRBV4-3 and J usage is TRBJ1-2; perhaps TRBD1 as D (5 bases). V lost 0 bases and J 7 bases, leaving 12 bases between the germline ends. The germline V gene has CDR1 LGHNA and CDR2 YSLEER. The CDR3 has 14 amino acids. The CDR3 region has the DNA TGCGCCAGCAGCCAAGAAGTAACGGGGGTTGGCTACACCTTC. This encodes CASSQEVTGVGYTF.

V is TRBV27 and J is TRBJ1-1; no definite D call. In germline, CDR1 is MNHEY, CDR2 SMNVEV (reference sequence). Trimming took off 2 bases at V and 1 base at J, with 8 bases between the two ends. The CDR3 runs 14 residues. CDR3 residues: CASSLGRGNTEAFF. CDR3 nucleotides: TGTGCCAGCAGTTTAGGACGGGGGAACACTGAAGCTTTCTTT.

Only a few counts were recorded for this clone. The CDR3 region has the DNA TGTGCCAGCACTCGGACAGGGGGCGAGGATGGCTACACCTTC. It encodes CASTRTGGEDGYTF. The chain is built from TRBV27 and TRBJ1-2; 11 bases match TRBD1. V dropped 7 bases and J dropped 6; count of bases not matched to a gene: 7. The CDR3 extends over 14 amino acids. Germline assignment: CDR1 MNHEY and CDR2 SMNVEV (reference sequence).

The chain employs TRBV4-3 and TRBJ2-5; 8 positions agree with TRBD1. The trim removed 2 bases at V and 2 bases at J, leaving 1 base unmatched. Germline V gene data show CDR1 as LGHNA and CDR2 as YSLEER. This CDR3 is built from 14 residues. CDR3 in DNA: TGCGCCAGCAGCCAATGGACAGGGCAAGAGACCCAGTACTTC. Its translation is CASSQWTGQETQYF.

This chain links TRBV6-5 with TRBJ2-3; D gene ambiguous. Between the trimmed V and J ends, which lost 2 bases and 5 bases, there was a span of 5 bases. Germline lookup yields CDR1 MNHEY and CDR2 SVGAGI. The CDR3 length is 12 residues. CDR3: CASSYPGDTQYF. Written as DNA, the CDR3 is TGTGCCAGCAGTTACCCAGGAGATACGCAGTATTTT.

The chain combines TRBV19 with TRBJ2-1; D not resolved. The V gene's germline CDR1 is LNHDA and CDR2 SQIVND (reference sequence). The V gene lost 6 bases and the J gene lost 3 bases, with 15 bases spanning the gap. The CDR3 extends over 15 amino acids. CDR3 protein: CASRKGQNLYNEQFF. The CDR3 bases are TGTGCCAGTAGGAAAGGGCAGAACCTCTACAATGAGCAGTTCTTC.

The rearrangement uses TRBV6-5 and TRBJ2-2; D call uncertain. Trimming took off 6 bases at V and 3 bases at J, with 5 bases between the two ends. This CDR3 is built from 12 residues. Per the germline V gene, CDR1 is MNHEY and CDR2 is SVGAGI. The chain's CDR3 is CASSRDTGELFF. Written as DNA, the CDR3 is TGTGCCAGCAGCCGCGACACCGGGGAGCTGTTTTTT.

Here the CDR3 reads CASSAQGPYGYTF. DNA of the CDR3: TGTGCCAGCAGCGCCCAGGGGCCCTATGGCTACACCTTC. The V gene is TRBV9, the J gene TRBJ1-2; possible D gene TRBD1, 6 bases. Germline loops: CDR1 SGDLS, CDR2 YYNGEE. CDR3 length: 13 residues. V was shortened by 3 bases and J by 4 bases, with 10 bases between the two germline ends.

CDR3 sequence reads: CASSQGPQGRSEKLFF. The DNA of the CDR3 is TGCGCCAGCAGCCAAGGGCCCCAGGGGAGAAGCGAAAAACTGTTTTTT. This chain joins TRBV4-1 and TRBJ1-4; D is perhaps TRBD1 (6 bases). There are 16 residues in the CDR3. Trimming pared 1 base from V and 8 bases from J, leaving 17 bases between. Germline CDR1 reads MGHRA; CDR2 reads YSYEKL.

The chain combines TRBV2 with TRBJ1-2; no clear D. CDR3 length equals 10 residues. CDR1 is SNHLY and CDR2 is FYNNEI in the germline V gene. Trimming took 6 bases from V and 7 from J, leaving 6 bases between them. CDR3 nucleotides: TGTGCCAGCAGCGCAGGTGGCTACACCTTC. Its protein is CASSAGGYTF.

The CDR3 loop is CASSQDPAEGWDEKLFF. CDR3 coding DNA: TGCGCCAGCAGCCAAGATCCTGCGGAGGGGTGGGATGAAAAACTGTTTTTT. The chain carries TRBV4-1 and TRBJ1-4; weak D call: TRBD1 (5 bases). Per the germline V gene, CDR1 is MGHRA and CDR2 is YSYEKL. CDR3 size: 17 residues. The V and J ends lost 0 bases and 6 bases respectively, with 17 bases between them.

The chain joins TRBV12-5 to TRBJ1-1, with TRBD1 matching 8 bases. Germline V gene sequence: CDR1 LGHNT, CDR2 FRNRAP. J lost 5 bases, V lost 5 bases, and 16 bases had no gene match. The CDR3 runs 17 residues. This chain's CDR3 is CASGLNLAGGAGTEAFF. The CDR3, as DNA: TGTGCTAGTGGTCTCAATTTGGCAGGGGGCGCGGGGACTGAAGCTTTCTTT.

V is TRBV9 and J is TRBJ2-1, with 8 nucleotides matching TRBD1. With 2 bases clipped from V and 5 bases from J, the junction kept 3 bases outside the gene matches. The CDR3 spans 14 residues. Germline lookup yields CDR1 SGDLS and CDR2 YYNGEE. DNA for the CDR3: TGTGCCAGCAGCGTCGCGACAGGGGACAATGAGCAGTTCTTC. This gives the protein CASSVATGDNEQFF.

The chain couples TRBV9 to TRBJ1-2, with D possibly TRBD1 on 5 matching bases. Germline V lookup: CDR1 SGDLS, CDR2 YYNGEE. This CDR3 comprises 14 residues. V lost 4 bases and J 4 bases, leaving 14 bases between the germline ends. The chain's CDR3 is CASSPSGSSYGYTF. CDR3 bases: TGTGCCAGCAGCCCCTCAGGGTCCAGCTATGGCTACACCTTC.

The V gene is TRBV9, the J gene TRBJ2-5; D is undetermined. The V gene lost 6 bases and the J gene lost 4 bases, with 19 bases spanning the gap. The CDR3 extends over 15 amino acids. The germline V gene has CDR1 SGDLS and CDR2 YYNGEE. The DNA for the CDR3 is TGTGCCAGCACCCCGGACCTCGGGTTGGGAGAGACCCAGTACTTC. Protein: CASTPDLGLGETQYF.

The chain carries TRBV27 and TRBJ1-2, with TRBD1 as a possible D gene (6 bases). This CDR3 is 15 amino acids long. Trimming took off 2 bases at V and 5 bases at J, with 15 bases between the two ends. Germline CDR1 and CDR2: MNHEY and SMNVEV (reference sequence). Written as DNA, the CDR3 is TGTGCCAGCAGTTTAGGGAGACAGGTACCATATGGCTACACCTTC. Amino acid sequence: CASSLGRQVPYGYTF.

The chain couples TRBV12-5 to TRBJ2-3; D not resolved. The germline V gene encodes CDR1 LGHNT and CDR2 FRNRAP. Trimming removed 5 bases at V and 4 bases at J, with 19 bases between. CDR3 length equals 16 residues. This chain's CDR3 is CASGPPNLRFADTQYF. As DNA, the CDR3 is TGTGCTAGTGGTCCACCTAATTTGCGTTTCGCAGATACGCAGTATTTT. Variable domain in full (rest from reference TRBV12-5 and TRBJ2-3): DARVTQTPRHKVTEMGQEVTMRCQPILGHNTVFWYRQTMMQGLELLAYFRNRAPLDDSGMPKDRFSAEMPDATLATLKIQPSEPRDSAVYFCASGPPNLRFADTQYFGPGTRLTVL.

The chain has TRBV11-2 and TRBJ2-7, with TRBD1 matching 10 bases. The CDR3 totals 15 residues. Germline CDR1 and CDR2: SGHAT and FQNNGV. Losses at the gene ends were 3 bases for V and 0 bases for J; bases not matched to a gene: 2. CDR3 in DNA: TGTGCCAGCAGCTTGGACAGGGGGGACTCCTACGAGCAGTACTTC. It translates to CASSLDRGDSYEQYF.

The CDR3 DNA sequence: TGTGCCAGTAGTATAGTAGGGGCCCCCAATCAGCCCCAGCATTTT. It specifies CASSIVGAPNQPQHF. The gene calls are TRBV19 and TRBJ1-5, with TRBD1 as a possible D gene (5 bases). Trimming removed 1 base at V and 3 bases at J, with 10 bases between. The CDR3 extends over 15 amino acids. Germline V gives CDR1 LNHDA, CDR2 SQIVND (reference sequence).